These T cell receptor beta chains were read from a single sample in a study of blood T cell repertoires in COVID-19. Clones were read by immunoSEQ multiplex PCR, and TCRdb kept only the in-frame ones, dropping some. The table lists approximately 200,000 clones, about 81% of them singletons. Sequencing was performed on peripheral blood. The origin of the receptors is a woman of 80 years or more with COVID-19, enrolled during active disease. Each CDR3 is given with its conserved first and last residue. A D gene is named only where the DNA matches it firmly. The size field is filled for only some rows; it gives once, few, many or a size class.

d_gene	v_gene	j_gene	abundance	CDR3aa	CDR3nt
TRBD1	TRBV7-8	TRBJ1-2	.	CASTPDRAQGYTF	TGTGCCAGCACCCCAGACAGGGCCCAGGGCTACACCTTC
TRBD1	TRBV10-3	TRBJ1-1	.	CAIEAGGVGTEAFF	TGTGCCATCGAGGCAGGGGGAGTTGGCACTGAAGCTTTCTTT
.	TRBV11-3	TRBJ2-3	.	CASSLTGGTQYF	TGTGCCAGCAGCTTGACTGGCGGCACGCAGTATTTT
.	TRBV6-5	TRBJ2-1	.	CASSSLRSYNEQFF	TGTGCCAGCAGCTCCCTCCGGTCCTACAATGAGCAGTTCTTC
.	TRBV7-9	TRBJ1-4	.	CASSPTGSEKLFF	TGTGCCAGCAGCCCCACGGGTTCGGAAAAACTGTTTTTT
TRBD1	TRBV28	TRBJ2-5	.	CASSLQGVQETQYF	TGTGCCAGCAGTTTACAGGGGGTCCAAGAGACCCAGTACTTC
.	TRBV10-3	TRBJ2-7	.	CAISATRQAASYEQYF	TGTGCCATCAGTGCCACTCGACAGGCAGCCTCCTACGAGCAGTACTTC
.	TRBV5-1	TRBJ2-7	once	CASSSQGPNSYEQYF	TGCGCCAGCAGCTCCCAGGGGCCCAACTCCTACGAGCAGTACTTC
.	TRBV5-1	TRBJ2-2	.	CASSLQGAGELFF	TGCGCCAGCAGCTTACAGGGTGCCGGGGAGCTGTTTTTT
.	TRBV11-3	TRBJ2-1	once	CASSSGPSGNEQFF	TGTGCCAGCAGTTCGGGTCCTTCGGGCAATGAGCAGTTCTTC
TRBD1	TRBV6-6	TRBJ2-5	.	CASSQTGLSTQYF	TGTGCCAGCAGCCAGACAGGGTTGAGCACCCAGTACTTC
TRBD2	TRBV9	TRBJ2-2	.	CASSVGGSGINTGELFF	TGTGCCAGCAGCGTAGGGGGTAGCGGGATAAACACCGGGGAGCTGTTTTTT
.	TRBV28	TRBJ1-2	.	CASSSGQRRGYTF	TGTGCCAGCAGTTCCGGACAGAGACGTGGCTACACCTTC
TRBD2	TRBV7-8	TRBJ2-2	.	CASSYLAGKGTGELFF	TGTGCCAGCAGCTACTTAGCGGGAAAGGGAACGGGGGAGCTGTTTTTT
TRBD1	TRBV27	TRBJ1-6	few	CASSTTGVRRSPLHF	TGTGCCAGCAGTACGACAGGGGTTAGGAGGTCACCCCTCCACTTT
TRBD2	TRBV28	TRBJ2-3	.	CASSSSFLPGLAGGGSSTDTQYF	TGTGCCAGCAGTTCCTCCTTTCTCCCGGGACTAGCGGGAGGGGGCTCTAGCACAGATACGCAGTATTTT
.	TRBV5-6	TRBJ2-4	.	CASSSTGGPKNIQYF	TGTGCCAGCAGCTCCACCGGGGGACCCAAAAACATTCAGTACTTC
TRBD2	TRBV7-2	TRBJ2-1	.	CASSLVAGGPDEQFF	TGTGCCAGCAGCTTAGTAGCGGGGGGGCCTGATGAGCAGTTCTTC
.	TRBV19	TRBJ1-2	few	CASSIPGGPLRFGYTF	TGTGCCAGTAGTATCCCCGGGGGGCCCTTAAGGTTTGGCTACACCTTC
.	TRBV5-1	TRBJ1-1	.	CASTKYPTGSTEAFF	TGCGCCAGCACCAAATACCCCACGGGGAGCACTGAAGCTTTCTTT
TRBD1	TRBV3-1/TRBV3-2	TRBJ1-1	.	CASSQGGQWVTEAFF	TGTGCCAGCAGCCAAGGGGGACAGTGGGTCACTGAAGCTTTCTTT
TRBD1	TRBV7-2	TRBJ2-1	.	CASSPRTGAYNEQFF	TGTGCCAGCAGCCCTCGGACAGGGGCTTACAATGAGCAGTTCTTC
TRBD1	TRBV5-1	TRBJ2-7	.	CASSPTGGSYEQYF	TGCGCCAGCAGCCCGACAGGGGGCTCCTACGAGCAGTACTTC
TRBD1	TRBV16	TRBJ1-1	.	CASSPKTGGRTEAFF	TGTGCCAGCAGCCCTAAGACAGGGGGGCGTACTGAAGCTTTCTTT
TRBD1	TRBV5-1	TRBJ2-3	.	CASSFLTSGGSTDTQYF	TGCGCCAGCAGCTTCCTGACCTCAGGGGGAAGCACAGATACGCAGTATTTT
.	TRBV6-5	TRBJ2-7	.	CASTSSSYEQYF	TGTGCCAGTACCTCCTCTAGTTACGAGCAGTACTTC
TRBD2	TRBV6-5	TRBJ2-7	.	CASSYLGLAAYEQYF	TGTGCCAGCAGTTACCTGGGACTAGCGGCCTACGAGCAGTACTTC
TRBD1	TRBV7-2	TRBJ1-4	.	CASSLAGTGAEKLFF	TGTGCCAGCAGCTTAGCGGGGACAGGGGCTGAAAAACTGTTTTTT
.	TRBV28	TRBJ2-1	.	CASSFQGSSYNEQFF	TGTGCCAGCAGTTTCCAGGGGAGCTCCTACAATGAGCAGTTCTTC
TRBD2	TRBV7-9	TRBJ2-3	.	CASSGLAGSGDTQYF	TGTGCCAGCAGCGGGCTAGCGGGGTCTGGAGATACGCAGTATTTT
TRBD1	TRBV10-1	TRBJ1-5	.	CASSDRGQGNQPQHF	TGCGCCAGCAGTGACCGGGGACAGGGTAATCAGCCCCAGCATTTT
.	TRBV5-1	TRBJ1-4	.	CAPTDRLNEKLFF	TGCGCCCCCACAGACAGGCTAAATGAAAAACTGTTTTTT
TRBD2	TRBV14	TRBJ2-1	.	CASSQVRGKQAGGPHNEQFF	TGTGCCAGCAGCCAAGTGAGGGGCAAACAAGCGGGGGGGCCTCACAATGAGCAGTTCTTC
.	TRBV11-2	TRBJ2-7	.	CASSLGIHGNYEQYF	TGTGCCAGCAGCTTGGGCATACATGGTAACTACGAGCAGTACTTC
.	TRBV27	TRBJ2-2	.	CASRLTPNTGELFF	TGTGCCAGCAGACTGACACCGAACACCGGGGAGCTGTTTTTT
.	TRBV29-1	TRBJ1-1	.	CSVRQQSNTEAFF	TGCAGCGTGAGACAGCAGTCAAACACTGAAGCTTTCTTT
TRBD2	TRBV19	TRBJ2-7	once	CASSRRGEDGRYEQYF	TGTGCCAGTAGTCGCCGGGGGGAGGACGGTCGCTACGAGCAGTACTTC
TRBD2	TRBV24-1	TRBJ2-1	.	CATSDLPGLAGGHNEQFF	TGTGCCACCAGTGATTTGCCGGGACTAGCGGGAGGGCATAATGAGCAGTTCTTC
TRBD2	TRBV7-2	TRBJ2-5	.	CASSLSGGVETQYF	TGTGCCAGCAGCTTAAGCGGGGGGGTGGAGACCCAGTACTTC
TRBD2	TRBV11-3	TRBJ2-5	.	CASSPGTSGYQETQYF	TGTGCCAGCAGCCCTGGGACTAGCGGGTACCAAGAGACCCAGTACTTC
TRBD2	TRBV27	TRBJ2-5	.	CASSSIAGGPETQYF	TGTGCCAGCAGTTCCATAGCGGGAGGGCCGGAGACCCAGTACTTC
.	TRBV19	TRBJ2-7	.	CASSHGGSSYEQYF	TGTGCCAGTAGCCATGGCGGCAGCTCCTACGAGCAGTACTTC
.	TRBV7-2	TRBJ2-7	.	CASSSPDRASYEQYF	TGTGCCAGCAGCTCCCCGGACAGAGCCTCCTACGAGCAGTACTTC
TRBD1	TRBV6-5	TRBJ2-7	.	CASRWDRGYEQYF	TGTGCCAGCAGGTGGGACAGGGGCTACGAGCAGTACTTC
.	TRBV10-3	TRBJ1-3	.	CAITPGQSFRNTIYF	TGTGCCATCACCCCCGGTCAATCTTTCAGAAACACCATATATTTT
.	TRBV13	TRBJ2-5	.	CASSLGVQETQYF	TGTGCCAGCAGCTTAGGCGTTCAAGAGACCCAGTACTTC
TRBD1	TRBV27	TRBJ2-7	few	CASSLGQGASKQYF	TGTGCCAGCAGTTTAGGCCAGGGGGCAAGTAAGCAGTACTTC
.	TRBV5-1	TRBJ2-5	.	CASSFGGETQYF	TGCGCCAGCAGCTTCGGCGGAGAGACCCAGTACTTC
TRBD1	TRBV2	TRBJ2-7	few	CASSARTGGNYEQYF	TGTGCCAGCAGTGCCCGGACAGGGGGGAACTACGAGCAGTACTTC
.	TRBV4-1	TRBJ1-5	few	CASSQGGTAYSNQPQHF	TGCGCCAGCAGCCAGGGCGGGACCGCGTATAGCAATCAGCCCCAGCATTTT
.	TRBV25-1	TRBJ1-1	.	CAVRTGNTEAFF	TGTGCCGTCCGAACAGGGAACACTGAAGCTTTCTTT
.	TRBV28	TRBJ1-3	.	CASRMQVISGNTIYF	TGTGCCAGTAGAATGCAGGTTATCTCTGGAAACACCATATATTTT
TRBD2	TRBV5-1	TRBJ2-7	.	CASRSGTSGIHSEQYF	TGCGCCAGCAGGTCCGGGACTAGCGGGATACATTCCGAGCAGTACTTC
.	TRBV4-2	TRBJ1-5	few	CASSQLPREHRGFYSNQPQHF	TGTGCCAGCAGCCAACTCCCGCGAGAGCATAGGGGTTTTTATAGCAATCAGCCCCAGCATTTT
.	TRBV6-6	TRBJ2-5	.	CASSYRRGGILETQYF	TGTGCCAGCAGTTACCGGAGAGGGGGTATATTAGAGACCCAGTACTTC
.	TRBV5-1	TRBJ2-3	.	CASSLGSWRVNTDTQYF	TGCGCCAGCAGCTTGGGGTCCTGGCGGGTCAACACAGATACGCAGTATTTT
TRBD1	TRBV29-1	TRBJ1-1	.	CSAKTGGNTEAFF	TGCAGCGCAAAGACAGGGGGGAACACTGAAGCTTTCTTT
TRBD1	TRBV28	TRBJ1-1	.	CASSRDRVGTEAFF	TGTGCCAGCAGTCGGGACAGGGTGGGCACTGAAGCTTTCTTT
.	TRBV19	TRBJ1-6	.	CASSFSNRDSYNSPLHF	TGTGCCAGTAGTTTCTCAAACCGGGACTCCTATAATTCACCCCTCCACTTT